This TCR beta chain was observed in a study of T cell responses to AZD1222 COVID-19 vaccine. Across the whole study: Samples with a second dose at about 4 or about 12 weeks were pooled together.

A note on this clone: Its target is not known.

The protocol was immunoSEQ multiplex PCR, while the TCRdb copy is restricted to in-frame clones and leaves out a portion. This table has around 140,000 clones, more than 90% appearing once. General study results and limits: Nearly half of the spike-specific TCRs reportedly recognize variant regions that carry no mutations. Clonal diversity was possibly underestimated, and the donors were mostly white British, with more females.

Germline CDR1 reads KGHDR; CDR2 reads SFDVKD. This CDR3 has 13 residues. V lost 9 bases to trimming and J lost 6 bases; unmatched junction nucleotides: 4. This sequence joins TRBV24-1 and TRBJ2-1; 10 nucleotides match TRBD1. The TCR originated in an adult in good health. Sequences were derived from peripheral blood, sampled on day 0 of AZD1222 vaccination. The CDR3 reads CATGTGAVNEQFF. The CDR3 DNA follows: TGTGCCACCGGGACAGGGGCCGTCAATGAGCAGTTCTTC.